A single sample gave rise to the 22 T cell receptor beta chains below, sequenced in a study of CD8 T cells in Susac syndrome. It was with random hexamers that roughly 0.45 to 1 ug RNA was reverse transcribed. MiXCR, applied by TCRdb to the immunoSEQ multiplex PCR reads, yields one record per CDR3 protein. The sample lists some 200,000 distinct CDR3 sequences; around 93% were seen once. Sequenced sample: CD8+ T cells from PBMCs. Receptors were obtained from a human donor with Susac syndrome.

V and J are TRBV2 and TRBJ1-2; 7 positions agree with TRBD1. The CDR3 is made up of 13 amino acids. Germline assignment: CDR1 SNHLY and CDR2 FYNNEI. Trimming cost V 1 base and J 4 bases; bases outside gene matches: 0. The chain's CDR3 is CASSEGTGYGYTF. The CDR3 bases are TGTGCCAGCAGTGAAGGGACAGGCTATGGCTACACCTTC. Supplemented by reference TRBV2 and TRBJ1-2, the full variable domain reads EPEVTQTPSHQVTQMGQEVILRCVPISNHLYFYWYRQILGQKVEFLVSFYNNEISEKSEIFDDQFSVERPDGSNFTLKIRSTKLEDSAMYFCASSEGTGYGYTFGSGTRLTVV.

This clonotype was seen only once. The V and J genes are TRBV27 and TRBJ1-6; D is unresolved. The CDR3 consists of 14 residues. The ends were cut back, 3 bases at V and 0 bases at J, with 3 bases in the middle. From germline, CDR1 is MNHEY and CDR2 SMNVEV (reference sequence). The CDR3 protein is CASSLSSYNSPLHF. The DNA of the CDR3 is TGTGCCAGCAGTTTGAGCTCCTATAATTCACCCCTCCACTTT.

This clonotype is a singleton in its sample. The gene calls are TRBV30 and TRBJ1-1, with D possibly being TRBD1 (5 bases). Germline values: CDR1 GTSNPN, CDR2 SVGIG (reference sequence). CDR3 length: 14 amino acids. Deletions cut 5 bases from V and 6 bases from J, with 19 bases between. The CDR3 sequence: CAWSLGQGVAEAFF. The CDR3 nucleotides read TGTGCCTGGTCGCTGGGGCAGGGTGTTGCTGAAGCTTTCTTT.

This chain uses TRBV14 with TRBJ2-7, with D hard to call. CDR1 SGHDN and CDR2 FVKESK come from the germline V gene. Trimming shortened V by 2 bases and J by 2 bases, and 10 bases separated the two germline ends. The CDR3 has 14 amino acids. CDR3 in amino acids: CASSQFGGTYEQYF. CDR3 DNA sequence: TGTGCCAGCAGCCAATTCGGCGGAACCTACGAGCAGTACTTC.

The CDR3 DNA reads TGCAGCGTTGAAGAAGATGAGGGGTTCTACGAGCAGTACTTC. As protein: CSVEEDEGFYEQYF. The chain links TRBV29-1 to TRBJ2-7; D is perhaps TRBD1 or TRBD2 (5 bases each). Germline values: CDR1 SQVTM, CDR2 ANQGSEA. Trimming took 0 bases from V and 3 from J, leaving 12 bases between them. The CDR3 contains 14 residues.

The CDR3 DNA is TGTGCCAGAGGGGCCCCGTCCTATGGCTACACCTTC. Protein: CARGAPSYGYTF. The chain links TRBV2 to TRBJ1-2, with D tentatively TRBD1 (5 bases). The V end was cut by 9 bases, the J end by 4 bases, with 12 bases between. This CDR3 spans 12 amino acids. Germline-derived CDR1 and CDR2 are SNHLY and FYNNEI.

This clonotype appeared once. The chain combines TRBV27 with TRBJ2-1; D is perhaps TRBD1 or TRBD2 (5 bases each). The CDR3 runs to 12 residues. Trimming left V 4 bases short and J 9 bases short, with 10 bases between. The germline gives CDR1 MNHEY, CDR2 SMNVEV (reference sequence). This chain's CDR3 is CASSSRGGEQFF. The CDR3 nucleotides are TGTGCCAGCAGTTCTCGGGGCGGTGAGCAGTTCTTC.

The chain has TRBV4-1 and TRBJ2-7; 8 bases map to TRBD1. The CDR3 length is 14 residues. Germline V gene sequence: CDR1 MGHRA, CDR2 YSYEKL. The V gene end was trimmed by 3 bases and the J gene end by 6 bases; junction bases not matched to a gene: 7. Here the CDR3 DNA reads TGCGCCAGCAGCCACGATCCCAGGGGGCGCGAGCAGTACTTC. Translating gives CASSHDPRGREQYF.

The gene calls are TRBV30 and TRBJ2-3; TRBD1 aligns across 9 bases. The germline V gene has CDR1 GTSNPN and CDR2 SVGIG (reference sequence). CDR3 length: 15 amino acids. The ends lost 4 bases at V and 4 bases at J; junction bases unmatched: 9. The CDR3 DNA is TGTGCCTGGAATAAGGGACAGGGAATATCAGATACGCAGTATTTT. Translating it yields CAWNKGQGISDTQYF.

The DNA for the CDR3 is TGCGCCAGCAGCCAGCACAGGGAGGGCGAGACCCAGTACTTC. Protein sequence: CASSQHREGETQYF. V usage is TRBV4-1 and J usage is TRBJ2-5, with TRBD2 as a possible D gene (7 bases). The germline V gene has CDR1 MGHRA and CDR2 YSYEKL. CDR3 length: 14 residues. V dropped 3 bases and J dropped 5 bases, with 13 bases sitting between them.

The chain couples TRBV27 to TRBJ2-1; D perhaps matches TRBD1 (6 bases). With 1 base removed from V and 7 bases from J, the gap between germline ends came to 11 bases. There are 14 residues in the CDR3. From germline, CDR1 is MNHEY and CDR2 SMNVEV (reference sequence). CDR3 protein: CASSLLQGWNEQFF. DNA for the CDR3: TGTGCCAGCAGTTTATTACAGGGATGGAATGAGCAGTTCTTC.

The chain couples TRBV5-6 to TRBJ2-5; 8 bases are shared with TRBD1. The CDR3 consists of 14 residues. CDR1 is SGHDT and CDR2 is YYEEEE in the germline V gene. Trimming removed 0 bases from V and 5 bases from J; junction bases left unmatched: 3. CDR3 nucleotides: TGTGCCAGCAGCTTGGGGACAGGGACGGAGACCCAGTACTTC. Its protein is CASSLGTGTETQYF.

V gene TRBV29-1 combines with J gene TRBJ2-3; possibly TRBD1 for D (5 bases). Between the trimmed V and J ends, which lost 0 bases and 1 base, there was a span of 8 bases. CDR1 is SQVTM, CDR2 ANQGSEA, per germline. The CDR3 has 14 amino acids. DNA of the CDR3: TGCAGCGTTGAAGATGGCAGGGGCACAGATACGCAGTATTTT. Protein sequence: CSVEDGRGTDTQYF.

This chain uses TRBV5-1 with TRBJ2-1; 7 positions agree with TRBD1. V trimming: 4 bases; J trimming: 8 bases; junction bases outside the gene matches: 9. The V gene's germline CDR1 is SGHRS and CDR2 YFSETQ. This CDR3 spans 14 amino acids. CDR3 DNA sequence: TGCGCCAGCAGCCAATCCGACAGGGCCGATGAGCAGTTCTTC. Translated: CASSQSDRADEQFF.

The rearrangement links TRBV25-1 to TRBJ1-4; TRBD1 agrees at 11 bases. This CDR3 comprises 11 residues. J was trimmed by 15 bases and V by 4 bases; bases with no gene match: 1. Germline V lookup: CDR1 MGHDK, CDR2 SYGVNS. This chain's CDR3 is CASSVGQGVFF. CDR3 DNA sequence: TGTGCCAGCAGTGTGGGACAGGGGGTGTTTTTT.

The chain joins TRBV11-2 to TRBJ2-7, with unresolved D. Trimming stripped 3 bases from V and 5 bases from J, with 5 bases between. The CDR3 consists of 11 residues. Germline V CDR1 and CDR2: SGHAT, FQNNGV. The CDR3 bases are TGTGCCAGCAGCTTCGACGACGAGCAGTACTTC. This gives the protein CASSFDDEQYF.

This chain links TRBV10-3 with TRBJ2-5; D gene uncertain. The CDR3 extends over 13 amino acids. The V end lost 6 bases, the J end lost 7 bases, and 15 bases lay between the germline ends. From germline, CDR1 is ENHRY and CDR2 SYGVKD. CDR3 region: CAIRGGVEGTQYF. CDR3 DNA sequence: TGTGCCATCAGAGGTGGGGTAGAAGGGACCCAGTACTTC.

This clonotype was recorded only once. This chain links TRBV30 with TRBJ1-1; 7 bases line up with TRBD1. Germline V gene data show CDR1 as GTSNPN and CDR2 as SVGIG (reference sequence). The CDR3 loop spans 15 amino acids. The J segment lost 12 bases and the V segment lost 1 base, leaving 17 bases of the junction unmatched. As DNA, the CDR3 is TGTGCCTGGAGTGCCATTCAGGGGGGGCCAACGGAGACTTTCTTT. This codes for CAWSAIQGGPTETFF.

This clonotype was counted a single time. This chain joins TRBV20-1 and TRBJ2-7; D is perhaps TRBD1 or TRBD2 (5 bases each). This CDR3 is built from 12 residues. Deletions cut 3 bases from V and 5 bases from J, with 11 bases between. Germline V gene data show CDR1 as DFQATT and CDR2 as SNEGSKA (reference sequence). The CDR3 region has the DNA TGCAGTGCTAGGAGGGGATTGGACGAGCAGTACTTC. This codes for CSARRGLDEQYF.

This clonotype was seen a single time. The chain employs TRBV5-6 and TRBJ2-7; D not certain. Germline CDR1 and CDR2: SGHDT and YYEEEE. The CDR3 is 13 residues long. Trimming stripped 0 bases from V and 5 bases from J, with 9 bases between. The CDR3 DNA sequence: TGTGCCAGCAGCTTGGGCGGCTGGCACGAGCAGTACTTC. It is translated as CASSLGGWHEQYF.

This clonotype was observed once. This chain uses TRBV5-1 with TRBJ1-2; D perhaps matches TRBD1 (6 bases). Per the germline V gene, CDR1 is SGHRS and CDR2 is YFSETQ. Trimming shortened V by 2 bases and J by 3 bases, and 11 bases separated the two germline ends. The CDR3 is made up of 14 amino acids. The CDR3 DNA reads TGCGCCAGCAGCTTAGGGCGGACAGACTATGGCTACACCTTC. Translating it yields CASSLGRTDYGYTF.

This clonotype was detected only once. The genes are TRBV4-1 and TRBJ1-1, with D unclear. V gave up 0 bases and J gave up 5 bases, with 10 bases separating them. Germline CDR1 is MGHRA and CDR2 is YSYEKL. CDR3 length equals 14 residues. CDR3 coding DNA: TGCGCCAGCAGCCAAGATTTAGGGTGGACTGAAGCTTTCTTT. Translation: CASSQDLGWTEAFF.